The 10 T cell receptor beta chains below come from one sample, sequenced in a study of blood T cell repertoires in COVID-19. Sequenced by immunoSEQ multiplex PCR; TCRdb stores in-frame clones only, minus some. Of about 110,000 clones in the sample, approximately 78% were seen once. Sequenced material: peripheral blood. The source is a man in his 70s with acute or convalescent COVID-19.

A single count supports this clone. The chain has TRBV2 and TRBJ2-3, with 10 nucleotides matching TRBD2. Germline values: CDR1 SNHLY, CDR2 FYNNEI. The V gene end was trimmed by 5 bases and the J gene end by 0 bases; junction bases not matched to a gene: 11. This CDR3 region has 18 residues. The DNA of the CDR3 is TGTGCCAGCAGTCGGGGAGCGGGGGGGAGCACTAGCACAGATACGCAGTATTTT. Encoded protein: CASSRGAGGSTSTDTQYF.

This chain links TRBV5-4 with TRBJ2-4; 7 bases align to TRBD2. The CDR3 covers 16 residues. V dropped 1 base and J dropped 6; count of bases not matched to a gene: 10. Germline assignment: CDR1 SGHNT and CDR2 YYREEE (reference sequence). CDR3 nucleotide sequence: TGTGCCAGCAGCTTGTTCCCCCGGGGGGATGGAAACATTCAGTACTTC. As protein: CASSLFPRGDGNIQYF.

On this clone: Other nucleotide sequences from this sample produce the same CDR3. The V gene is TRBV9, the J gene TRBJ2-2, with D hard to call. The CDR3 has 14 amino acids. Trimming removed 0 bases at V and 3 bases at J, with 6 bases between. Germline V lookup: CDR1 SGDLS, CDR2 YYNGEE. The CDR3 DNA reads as TGTGCCAGCAGCGTAGTTGGAGACACCGGGGAGCTGTTTTTT. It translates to CASSVVGDTGELFF.

DNA for the CDR3: TGCAGCGTTGAAAACCAGGCCAAAAACATTCAGTACTTC. Its translation is CSVENQAKNIQYF. The V call is TRBV29-1, the J call TRBJ2-4; D is ambiguous. Trimming took off 2 bases at V and 1 base at J, with 6 bases between the two ends. This CDR3 is 13 amino acids long. The germline V gene has CDR1 SQVTM and CDR2 ANQGSEA.

CDR3 DNA sequence: TGTGCCAGCAGAGACAGTCATAGCAATCAGCCCCAGCATTTT. Protein product: CASRDSHSNQPQHF. The rearrangement uses TRBV6-5 and TRBJ1-5, with a tentative D call TRBD1 (5 bases). Germline loops: CDR1 MNHEY, CDR2 SVGAGI. There are 14 residues in the CDR3. V lost 6 bases to trimming and J lost 0 bases, with 9 bases between them.

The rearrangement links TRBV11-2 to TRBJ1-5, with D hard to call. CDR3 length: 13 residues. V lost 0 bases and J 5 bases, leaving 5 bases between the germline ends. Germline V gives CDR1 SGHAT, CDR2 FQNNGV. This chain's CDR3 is CASSLDRDQPQHF. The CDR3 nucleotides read TGTGCCAGCAGCTTAGATCGGGATCAGCCCCAGCATTTT.

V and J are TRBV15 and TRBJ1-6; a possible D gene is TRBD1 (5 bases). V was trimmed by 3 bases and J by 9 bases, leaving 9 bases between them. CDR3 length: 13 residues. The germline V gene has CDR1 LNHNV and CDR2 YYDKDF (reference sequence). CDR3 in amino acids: CATSSQGGSPLHF. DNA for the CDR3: TGTGCCACCAGCAGTCAGGGCGGTTCACCCCTCCACTTT. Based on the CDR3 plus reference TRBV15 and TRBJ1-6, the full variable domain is DAMVIQNPRYQVTQFGKPVTLSCSQTLNHNVMYWYQQKSSQAPKLLFHYYDKDFNNEADTPDNFQSRRPNTSFCFLDIRSPGLGDTAMYLCATSSQGGSPLHFGNGTRLTVT.

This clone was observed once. The chain's CDR3 is CASSYSTSEYNEQFF. The CDR3 DNA reads as TGTGCCAGCAGCTACTCGACTAGCGAATACAATGAGCAGTTCTTC. The chain has TRBV7-8 and TRBJ2-1, with 8 positions matching TRBD2. From germline, CDR1 is SGHVS and CDR2 FQNEAQ. V gave up 4 bases and J gave up 4 bases; unmatched junction bases: 6. The CDR3 is 15 residues long.

The CDR3: CASSLEREKLFF. As DNA, the CDR3 is TGCGCCAGCAGCTTGGAGAGGGAAAAACTGTTTTTT. The chain carries TRBV5-1 and TRBJ1-4; no firm D call. With 0 bases removed from V and 8 bases from J, the gap between germline ends came to 5 bases. CDR3 length: 12 amino acids. CDR1 is SGHRS, CDR2 YFSETQ, per germline.

CDR3 DNA sequence: TGTGCCAGCAGGGGACAACGGGGTAATTCACCCCTCCACTTT. Amino acid sequence: CASRGQRGNSPLHF. V is TRBV21-1 and J is TRBJ1-6; the table's D call TRBD1 went unverified against the DNA. TRBV21-1 is a pseudogene locus. The CDR3 extends over 14 amino acids.